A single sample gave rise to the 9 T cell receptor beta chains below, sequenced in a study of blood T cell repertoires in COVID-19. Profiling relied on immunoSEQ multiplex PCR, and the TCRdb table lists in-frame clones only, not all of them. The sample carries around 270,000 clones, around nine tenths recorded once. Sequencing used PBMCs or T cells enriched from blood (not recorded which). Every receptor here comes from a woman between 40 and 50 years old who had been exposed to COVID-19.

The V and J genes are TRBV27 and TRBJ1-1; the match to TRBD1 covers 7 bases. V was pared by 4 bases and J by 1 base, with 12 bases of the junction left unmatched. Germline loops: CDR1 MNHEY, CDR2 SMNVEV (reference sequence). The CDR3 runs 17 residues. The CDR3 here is CASSSPRQGVRNTEAFF. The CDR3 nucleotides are TGTGCCAGCAGTTCCCCCAGACAGGGAGTAAGGAACACTGAAGCTTTCTTT.

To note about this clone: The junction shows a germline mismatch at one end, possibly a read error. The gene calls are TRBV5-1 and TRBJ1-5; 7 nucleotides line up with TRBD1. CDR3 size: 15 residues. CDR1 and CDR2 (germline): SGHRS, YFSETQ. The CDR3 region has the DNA TGTGCCAGCAGCATGGGACAGATTAGCAATCAGCCCCAGCATTTT. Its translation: CASSMGQISNQPQHF.

The CDR3 loop reads CASSHRRDSPLHF. For the CDR3, the DNA is TGTGCCAGCAGCCATAGACGGGATTCACCCCTCCACTTT. V and J are TRBV5-6 and TRBJ1-6; unclear D gene. CDR3 length: 13 amino acids. Trimming removed 4 bases at V and 8 bases at J, with 10 bases between. Germline V gene lookup returns CDR1 SGHDT and CDR2 YYEEEE.

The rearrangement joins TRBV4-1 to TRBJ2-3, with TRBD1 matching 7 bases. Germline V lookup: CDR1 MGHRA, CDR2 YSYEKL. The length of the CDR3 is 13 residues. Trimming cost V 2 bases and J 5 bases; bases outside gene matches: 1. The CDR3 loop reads CASSQPGGDTQYF. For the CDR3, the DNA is TGCGCCAGCAGCCAACCAGGGGGAGATACGCAGTATTTT.

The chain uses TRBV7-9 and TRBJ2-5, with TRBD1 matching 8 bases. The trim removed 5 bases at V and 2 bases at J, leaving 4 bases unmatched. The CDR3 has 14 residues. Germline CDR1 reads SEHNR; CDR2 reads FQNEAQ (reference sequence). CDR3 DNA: TGTGCCAGCAGCCCCGGACAGGGACAAGAGACCCAGTACTTC. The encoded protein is CASSPGQGQETQYF.

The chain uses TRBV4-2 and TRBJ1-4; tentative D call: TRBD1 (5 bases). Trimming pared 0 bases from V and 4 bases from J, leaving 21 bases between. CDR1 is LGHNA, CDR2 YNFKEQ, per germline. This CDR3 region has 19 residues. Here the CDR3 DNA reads TGTGCCAGCAGCCAAGATCTAGCGACAGAAGAGTTCCATAATGAAAAACTGTTTTTT. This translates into CASSQDLATEEFHNEKLFF.

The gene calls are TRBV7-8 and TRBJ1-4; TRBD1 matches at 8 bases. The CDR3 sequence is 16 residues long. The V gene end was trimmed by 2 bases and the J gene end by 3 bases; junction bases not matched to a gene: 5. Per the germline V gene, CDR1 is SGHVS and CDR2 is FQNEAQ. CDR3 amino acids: CASSLRDRWPNEKLFF. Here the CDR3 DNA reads TGTGCCAGCAGCTTACGGGACAGGTGGCCTAATGAAAAACTGTTTTTT.

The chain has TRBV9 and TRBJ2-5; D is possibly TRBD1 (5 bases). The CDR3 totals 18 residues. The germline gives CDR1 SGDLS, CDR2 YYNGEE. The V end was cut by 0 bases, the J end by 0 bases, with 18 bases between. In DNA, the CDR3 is TGTGCCAGCAGCGTAGGGTCGCGACAGCTAGTTTACCAAGAGACCCAGTACTTC. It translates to CASSVGSRQLVYQETQYF.

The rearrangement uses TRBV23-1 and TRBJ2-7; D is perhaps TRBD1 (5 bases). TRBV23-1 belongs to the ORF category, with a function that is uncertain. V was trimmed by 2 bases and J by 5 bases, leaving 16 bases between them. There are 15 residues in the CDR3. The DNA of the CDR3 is TGCGCCAGCAGTCAAGCAGGGTATGGAATCCACGAGCAGTACGTC. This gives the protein CASSQAGYGIHEQYV.